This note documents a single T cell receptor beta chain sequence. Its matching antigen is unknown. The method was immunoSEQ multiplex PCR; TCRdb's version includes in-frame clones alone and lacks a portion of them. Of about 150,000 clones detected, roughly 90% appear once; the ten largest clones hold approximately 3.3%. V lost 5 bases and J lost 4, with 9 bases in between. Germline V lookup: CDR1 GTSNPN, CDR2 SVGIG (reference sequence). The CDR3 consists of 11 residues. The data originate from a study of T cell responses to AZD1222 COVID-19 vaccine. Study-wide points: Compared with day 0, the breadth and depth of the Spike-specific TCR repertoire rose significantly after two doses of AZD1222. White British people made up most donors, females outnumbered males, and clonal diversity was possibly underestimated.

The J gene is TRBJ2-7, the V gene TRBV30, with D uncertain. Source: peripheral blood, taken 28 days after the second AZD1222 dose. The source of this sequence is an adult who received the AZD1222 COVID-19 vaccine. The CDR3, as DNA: TGTGCCTGGGAAGAACTTTACGAGCAGTACTTC. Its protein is CAWEELYEQYF.